This TCR beta chain was found in a study of cytomegalovirus exposure and HLA in healthy donors (dated by TCRdb to about 2017). About the full investigation: According to an earlier analysis of around 600 of the donors, 150 million to 200 million T cells yielded roughly 100 million unique TCR beta sequences and around 280 Gb of sequence data. Using immunosequencing, the study profiled T cell repertoires from 640 or so subjects and related those repertoires to cytomegalovirus serostatus. Donor age, sex, ethnicity and CMV serostatus were compiled together with the repertoire data. The study aimed to test whether cataloging public T cell receptors could reveal signatures of past pathogen exposure. All discovery cohort repertoires had been generated using a single sequencing platform. To study patterns of TCR occurrence, a later analysis re-analyzed previously published TCR beta repertoires from around 670 donors and added high-resolution HLA genotyping. Genome-wide SNP genotypes for about 60% of the roughly 670 donors were used in a later genetic analysis, which treated that subset as a discovery cohort. The number of typed donors differed by locus: about 629-630 for A, B, C, DRB1 and DQB1; some 540 for DQA1; some 610 for DPA1; and roughly 490 for DPB1. Because of strong linkage in the cohort, a handful of DR-DQ haplotypes were treated as single units for association and clustering. An earlier analysis of approximately 630 of the donors applied high-throughput TCR beta sequencing to assess whether each TCR beta V gene segment acted as functional or pseudogenic. Approximately 300 gigabases of sequencing data and tens of millions of unique TCR sequences made up an early release that covered fewer than 650 HLA-typed donors. Across roughly 420 genotyped donors of the cohort, an average of approximately 220,000 unique TCR beta nucleotide sequences per donor were sequenced, and roughly 20% of those sequences were non-productive. To predict cytomegalovirus infection status, the study brought together high-throughput TCR immunosequencing, statistical association of individual TCRs with disease status, and machine learning. The genetic ancestry cluster associated with self-reported Caucasian donors included 81% of the roughly 360 genotyped donors. Rather than drawing on any new phenotypic data, the later analysis identified candidate immune exposures from TCR beta sequences and the way those sequences occurred across donors. HLA typing included class I and class II loci at four-digit resolution. A separate validation cohort of roughly 130 different subjects was used in addition to the approximately 610-subject first cohort. What the research found in general, with its limitations: A further reported finding was that TCR beta sequences accurately predicted the HLA-A and HLA-B alleles for most subjects in the first cohort. The study gave a list of roughly 150 TCR beta chains associated with cytomegalovirus. The 87-base-pair reads could not distinguish some IMGT-functional V segments, including TRBV6-2 and TRBV6-3, so those segments were excluded. Correlated functional status among segregating V segments might reflect linkage disequilibrium, but an unknown experimental factor could not be ruled out. Assigning TCR associations to individual alleles was difficult when HLA alleles, especially DR and DQ, strongly co-occurred. The authors suggested that the approach could potentially be generalized to other disease states and immunological phenotypes. Roughly uniform sequencing depth across donors was assumed in presence/absence analyses, although this assumption may not hold. Only TCR beta chains were sequenced in this cohort, and the absence of alpha or paired-chain data limited detectable features. In an earlier analysis of approximately 600 of the donors, most TCR beta V segments were observed in productive rearrangements about 87% or about 30% of the time, broadly matching IMGT annotations. A later analysis found that HLA-associated TCR beta chains were more clonally expanded and had lower generation probabilities than equally common non-associated chains. Most CMV-associated TCR beta chains appeared to be HLA-restricted in a later analysis, and the HLA associations seemed to be driven largely by CMV exposure. A few of the identified cytomegalovirus-associated TCR beta chains were confirmed in vitro to be specific for cytomegalovirus antigens. The earlier analysis of approximately 590 of the donors excluded roughly 17 rarely observed V segments, including chromosome 9 orphons, because counts were too low. A later genetic analysis associated a missense DCLRE1C variant with V-gene and J-gene trimming of TCR beta chains, and an independent cohort replicated the association. The classifier was reported to diagnose cytomegalovirus status with high specificity and sensitivity in both the original and validation cohorts. A cluster of highly shared sequence variants was judged likely to represent a technical artifact of the sequencing pipeline. A later analysis found that TCR association rates varied across HLA loci, with DRB1 alleles showing the most associated TCRs and HLA-C alleles the fewest. CMV serostatus was the only immune exposure information available for the cohort. Specific HLA alleles were associated with 15,000 to 20,000 TCR beta sequences at a false discovery rate of 0.05 in a later analysis. In a later genetic analysis, fewer N-insertions in productive TCRs were reported among donors in an Asian-associated ancestry cluster than the roughly 700-donor mean. Most TCR sequences were seen in very few donors, while some public TCRs were found in many individuals. HLA typing was unavailable for some donors at each locus, so association tests used only the typed subset. A later analysis reported that several top co-occurrence clusters appeared linked to parvovirus B19, influenza, CMV and Epstein-Barr virus.

The cohort comprised around 700 healthy bone marrow donors. All cohort members were sampled while nominally healthy, although unrecorded immune exposures were likely present. The donor tested CMV seropositive and was one of the 289 seropositive cohort members. Every donor gave a peripheral blood sample, and the peripheral blood mononuclear cells from that sample were used for TCR beta sequencing. The Qiagen DNeasy Blood Extraction Kit was used to extract genomic DNA from the blood cell samples. Library method: the immunoSEQ multiplex PCR assay. A mixture of 60 forward primers for TCR Vbeta segments and 13 reverse primers for TCR Jbeta segments was used in the multiplex PCR. Amplification of the CDR3 region of rearranged TCR beta genes was performed with a multiplex PCR assay on genomic DNA. The Illumina HiSeq System was used to sequence the amplified TCR beta libraries as 87-base-pair reads. The study's own analysis went as follows. A later analysis counted tens of millions of unique TCR beta chains across the 690 or so repertoires, and some 11 million of these chains were shared by at least two donors. Raw reads were error-corrected and collapsed into unique sequences with a nearest-neighbor algorithm that merged closely related sequences to remove PCR and sequencing errors. CDR3 sequences were aligned to IMGT reference sequences to assign V, D and J gene segments. Each retained sequence needed at least a six-nucleotide match to both a V gene segment and a J gene segment. Rearrangements were called productive when the CDR3 lacked stop codons and stayed in frame with V and J; all others were non-productive. Following IMGT convention, CDR3 was defined as the stretch from the second conserved V-encoded cysteine to the conserved J-encoded phenylalanine. Sequences without an unambiguous match to a single V gene segment were excluded from the earlier analysis of 450 to 750 of the donors. An earlier analysis of several hundred of the donors called V segments functional above 56.7% productive rearrangements and segregating when the between-donor standard deviation exceeded 5%. A statistical classification framework was built to diagnose cytomegalovirus status from the catalog of TCR beta chain sequences. A later analysis assigned V and J genes by comparing TCR nucleotide sequences with IMGT/GENE-DB human TR gene sequences. A later analysis assigned CDR3 sequences and most-parsimonious VDJ recombination scenarios with the TCRdist pipeline. A later analysis defined each TCR beta chain by its CDR3 amino acid sequence plus V-gene family, and excluded reads lacking a unique V-gene family. In a later analysis, approximately 590 highly shared, low-generation-probability nucleotide sequences were removed to address suspected cross-contamination and a sequencing artifact. In a later analysis, a clonal expansion index was calculated for each public chain from normalized within-repertoire ranks of inferred template counts. In a later analysis, generation probabilities were computed with a VDJ recombination model fitted to out-of-frame rearrangements, and the resulting probabilities were checked against IGoR. A later analysis scored TCR-TCR, TCR-HLA and TCR-CMV co-occurrence with hypergeometric tests, applying a repertoire-size bias correction to TCR pairs. To estimate false discovery rates, a later analysis permuted the HLA or CMV assignments 20 times. In a later analysis, co-occurring TCRs were grouped using DBSCAN, with TCRdist sequence similarity added in when clustering inside HLA-allele-positive subsets. For co-occurrence clustering, repertoires with fewer than 30,000 or more than 120,000 public chains were excluded, along with roughly 5 repertoires with anomalous nucleotide sharing. TCRdb provides this immuneACCESS table in a form limited to in-frame rearrangements. Some clones are lacking; in checked studies, under half of them reflect an unresolved V gene, and why the rest are absent is not known. That table is the source of V, J and clone size, and D and trimming were worked out from the DNA. The sample yields about 170,000 clones; 70% to 90% were counted once. About 2.7% of the sample rests with the top ten.

From V the trimming removes 0 bases and from J it removes 1 base, while the gene matches leave 10 bases of the junction unaccounted for. Counted from cysteine to phenylalanine, this CDR3 has 18 amino acids. Of all the DNA, just the CDR3 is kept, 54 bases in frame from base 1. Sequences SGHNT (CDR1) and YYREEE (CDR2) are obtained from the germline V gene (reference sequence). This clone occurred once. Its recognized antigen is unknown. The record has no base qualities; no much larger clone is one base away. Sequencing was done on a sample of PBMCs. The chain uses TRBV5-4 and TRBJ2-7; TRBD2 aligns with 10 central bases. The source is a young man in good health and CMV-seropositive. The DNA is as follows: TGTGCCAGCAGCTTGGCCCCTAGCGGGAGCCCCATTTCCTACGAGCAGTACTTC. Its protein is CASSLAPSGSPISYEQYF.